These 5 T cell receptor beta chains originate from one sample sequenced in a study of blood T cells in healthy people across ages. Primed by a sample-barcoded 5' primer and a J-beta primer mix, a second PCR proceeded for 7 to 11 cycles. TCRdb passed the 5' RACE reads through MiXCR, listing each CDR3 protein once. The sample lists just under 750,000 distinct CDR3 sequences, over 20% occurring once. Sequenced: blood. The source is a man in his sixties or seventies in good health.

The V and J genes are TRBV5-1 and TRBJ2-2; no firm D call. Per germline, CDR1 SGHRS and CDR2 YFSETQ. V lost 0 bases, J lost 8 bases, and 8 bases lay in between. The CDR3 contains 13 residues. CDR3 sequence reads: CASSLALRGELFF. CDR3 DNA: TGCGCCAGCAGCTTGGCCCTCAGAGGGGAGCTGTTTTTT. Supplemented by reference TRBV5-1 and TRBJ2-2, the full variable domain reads KAGVTQTPRYLIKTRGQQVTLSCSPISGHRSVSWYQQTPGQGLQFLFEYFSETQRNKGNFPGRFSGRQFSNSRSEMNVSTLELGDSALYLCASSLALRGELFFGEGSRLTVL.

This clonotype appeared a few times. CDR3 sequence reads: CASSVGPGGAYNEQFF. The CDR3 DNA sequence: TGTGCCAGCAGCGTAGGTCCCGGCGGGGCCTACAATGAGCAGTTCTTC. This chain uses TRBV9 with TRBJ2-1, with D maybe TRBD2 (6 bases). Germline V gene lookup returns CDR1 SGDLS and CDR2 YYNGEE. Trimming pared 0 bases from V and 2 bases from J, leaving 12 bases between. The CDR3 is 16 amino acids.

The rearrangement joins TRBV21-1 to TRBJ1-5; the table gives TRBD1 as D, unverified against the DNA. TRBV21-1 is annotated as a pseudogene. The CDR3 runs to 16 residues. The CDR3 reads CASSNSGKYSNQPQHF. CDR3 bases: TGTGCCAGCAGCAATTCAGGGAAATATAGCAATCAGCCCCAGCATTTT.

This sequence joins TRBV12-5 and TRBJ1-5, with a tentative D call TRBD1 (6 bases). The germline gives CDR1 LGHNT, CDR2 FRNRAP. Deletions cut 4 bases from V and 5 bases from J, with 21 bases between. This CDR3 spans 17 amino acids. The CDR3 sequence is CASGSRLQGRWDQPQHF. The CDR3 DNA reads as TGTGCTAGTGGTTCCCGATTACAGGGAAGGTGGGATCAGCCCCAGCATTTT.

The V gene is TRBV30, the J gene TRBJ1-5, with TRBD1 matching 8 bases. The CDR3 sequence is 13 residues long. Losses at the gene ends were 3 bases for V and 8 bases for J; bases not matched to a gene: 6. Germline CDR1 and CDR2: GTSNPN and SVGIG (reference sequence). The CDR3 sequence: CAWRDREEEPQHF. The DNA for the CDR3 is TGTGCCTGGAGGGACAGGGAGGAGGAGCCCCAGCATTTT.